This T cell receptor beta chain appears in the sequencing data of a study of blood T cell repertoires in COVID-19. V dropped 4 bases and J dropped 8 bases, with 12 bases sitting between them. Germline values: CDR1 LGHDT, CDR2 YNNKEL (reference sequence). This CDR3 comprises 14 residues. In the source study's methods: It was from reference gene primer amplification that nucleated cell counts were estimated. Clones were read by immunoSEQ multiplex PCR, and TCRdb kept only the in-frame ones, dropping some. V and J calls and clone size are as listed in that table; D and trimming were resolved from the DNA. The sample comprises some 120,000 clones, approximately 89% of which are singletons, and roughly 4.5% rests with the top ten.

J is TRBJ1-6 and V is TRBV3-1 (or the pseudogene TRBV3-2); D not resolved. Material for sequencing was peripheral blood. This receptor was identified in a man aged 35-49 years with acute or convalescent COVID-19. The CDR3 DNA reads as TGTGCCAGCAGCCCGCAGGCGGGCGATTCACCCCTCCACTTT. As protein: CASSPQAGDSPLHF.